This T cell receptor (beta chain) was captured by sequencing in a study of blood T cell repertoires in COVID-19. Study as a whole: The United States, Italy and Spain provided the acute and convalescent COVID-19 samples. Sample material is recorded as cDNA or gDNA derived from T cells, B-cell-depleted T cells, or PBMCs.

Trimming at V came to 2 bases and at J to 11 bases, leaving 11 bases not matched to a gene. Germline CDR1 is SGHTA and CDR2 is FQGNSA. The CDR3 is 14 residues long. Authors' data handling: By means of reference gene primer amplification, nucleated cell counts were estimated. This table comes from immunoSEQ multiplex PCR, and its TCRdb copy is limited to in-frame clones, with some not included. The DNA gave D and trimming, while V, J and clone size come from that table. The sample contains 100,000 to 150,000 clones, 85% of which appear only once. The receptor was derived from a man at least 80 years old with active or convalescent COVID-19. Specimen: peripheral blood. The J gene is TRBJ2-5, the V gene TRBV7-2, with 7 bases identical to TRBD2. The CDR3 spells CASSLRGEGRTQYF. The CDR3 nucleotides read TGTGCCAGCAGCTTACGAGGGGAGGGCCGAACTCAGTACTTC.